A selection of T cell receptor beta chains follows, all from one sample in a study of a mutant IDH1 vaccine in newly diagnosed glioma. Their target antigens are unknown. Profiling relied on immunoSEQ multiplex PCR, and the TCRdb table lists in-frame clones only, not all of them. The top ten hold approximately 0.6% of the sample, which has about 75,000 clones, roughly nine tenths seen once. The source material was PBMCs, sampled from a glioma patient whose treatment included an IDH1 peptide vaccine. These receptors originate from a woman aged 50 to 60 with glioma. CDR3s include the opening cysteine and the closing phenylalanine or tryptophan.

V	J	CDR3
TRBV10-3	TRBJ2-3	CAISGGEGAGAGVGTDTQYF
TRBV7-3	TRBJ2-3	CASSETGGTDTQYF
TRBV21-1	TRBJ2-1	CASRPVPTPPSYNEQFF
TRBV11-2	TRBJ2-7	CASSLIRRDYEQYF
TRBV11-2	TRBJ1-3	CASSLILRGSGNTIYF
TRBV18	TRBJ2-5	CASSPSTGIQETQYF
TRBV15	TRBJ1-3	CATSLPGNTIYF
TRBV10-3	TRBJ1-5	CAIGGEPSNQPQHF
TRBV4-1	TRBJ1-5	CASSQEDAGVMRQPQHF
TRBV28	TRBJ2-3	CASRDRETTDTQYF
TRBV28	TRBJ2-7	CATRSSGRSYEQYF
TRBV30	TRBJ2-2	CAWSLRGIVTGELFF
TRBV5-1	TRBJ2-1	CASNPGQGANEQFF
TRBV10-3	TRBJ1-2	CASRGQGGYGYTF
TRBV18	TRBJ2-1	CASSPPATPYNEQFF
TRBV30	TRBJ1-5	CAWSREGDQPQHF
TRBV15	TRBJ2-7	CATSSPRGYEQYF
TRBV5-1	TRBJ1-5	CASSPSGGQPQHF
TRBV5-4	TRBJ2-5	CASSLGRNQETQYF
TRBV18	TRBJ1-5	CASSPGGSDQPQHF
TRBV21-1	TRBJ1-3	CASSGTGLTISGNTIYF
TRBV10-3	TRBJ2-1	CAIRTSGGYNEQFF
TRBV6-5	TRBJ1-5	CASSWGGNQPQHF
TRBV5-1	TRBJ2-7	CASSSRLDSYEQYF
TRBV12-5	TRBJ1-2	CASGLGQVGGYTF
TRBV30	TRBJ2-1	CAWTPSMLYNEQFF
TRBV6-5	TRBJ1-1	CASRNIRDRGPQAFF
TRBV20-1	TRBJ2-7	CSAGSPLQQYF
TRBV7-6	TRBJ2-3	CASTKRGGGTDTQYF